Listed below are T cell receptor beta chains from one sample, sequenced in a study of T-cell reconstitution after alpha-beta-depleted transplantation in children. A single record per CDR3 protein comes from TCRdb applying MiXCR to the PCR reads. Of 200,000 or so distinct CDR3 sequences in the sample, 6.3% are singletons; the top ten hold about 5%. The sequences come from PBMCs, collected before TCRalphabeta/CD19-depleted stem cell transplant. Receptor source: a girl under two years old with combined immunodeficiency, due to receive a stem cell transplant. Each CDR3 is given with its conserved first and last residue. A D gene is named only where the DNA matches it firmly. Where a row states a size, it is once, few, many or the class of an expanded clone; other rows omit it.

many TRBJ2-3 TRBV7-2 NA CASSLASLKDTQYF TGTGCCAGCAGCTTAGCCTCGCTCAAGGATACGCAGTATTTT
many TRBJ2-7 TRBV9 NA CASGQDDYEQYF TGTGCCAGCGGGCAGGATGACTACGAGCAGTACTTC
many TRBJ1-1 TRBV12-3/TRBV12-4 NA CASSLSRIEAFF TGTGCCAGCAGTTTATCCAGAATCGAAGCTTTCTTT
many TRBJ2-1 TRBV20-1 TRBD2 CSATPRLAVYNEQFF TGCAGTGCCACCCCCCGACTAGCAGTCTACAATGAGCAGTTCTTC
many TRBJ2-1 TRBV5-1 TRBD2 CASSSGLAGAEQFF TGCGCCAGCAGCTCCGGACTAGCGGGGGCTGAGCAGTTCTTC
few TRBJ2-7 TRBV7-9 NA CASIGGYEQYF TGTGCCAGCATCGGTGGTTACGAGCAGTACTTC
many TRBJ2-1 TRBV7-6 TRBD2 CASSTSGDTYNEQFF TGTGCCAGCAGCACTAGCGGCGACACGTACAATGAGCAGTTCTTC
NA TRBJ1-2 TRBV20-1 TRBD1 CSASGTGARWRGGF TGCAGTGCTTCCGGGACAGGGGCCAGGTGGAGGGGAGGATTC
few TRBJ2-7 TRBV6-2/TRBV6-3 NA CASSYVAYEQYF TGTGCCAGCAGTTACGTAGCCTACGAGCAGTACTTC
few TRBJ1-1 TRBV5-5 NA CASSLWRIGDTEAFF TGTGCCAGCAGCTTATGGCGCATTGGGGACACTGAAGCTTTCTTT
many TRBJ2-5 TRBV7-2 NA CASSLPGDRGTQYF TGTGCCAGCAGCCTCCCTGGGGACCGGGGGACCCAGTACTTC
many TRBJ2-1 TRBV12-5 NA CASGLLVSAYNEQFF TGTGCTAGTGGTTTACTAGTTTCCGCCTACAATGAGCAGTTCTTC
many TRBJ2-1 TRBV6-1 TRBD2 CASSQGLAGFYNEQFF TGTGCCAGCAGCCAGGGACTAGCGGGATTTTACAATGAGCAGTTCTTC
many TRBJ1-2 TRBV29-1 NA CSVEPGHKVYGYTF TGCAGCGTTGAACCTGGACATAAAGTCTATGGCTACACCTTC
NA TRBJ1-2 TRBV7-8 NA CASSFGLLFYGYTF TGTGCCAGCAGCTTTGGGCTCCTCTTCTATGGCTACACCTTC
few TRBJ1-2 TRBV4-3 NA CASSPTGSIYGYTF TGCGCCAGCAGCCCGACAGGATCTATTTATGGCTACACCTTC